This passage covers 23 T cell receptor beta chains from one sample sequenced in a study of identical twins. TCRdb itself ran the 5' RACE reads through MiXCR, one entry per CDR3 protein. The table records some 210,000 distinct CDR3 sequences, roughly 15% of them present only once. The sample also formed part of further work on T cells expressing NK-cell markers.

The sequenced sample was CD8+ T cells sorted from blood. Receptors originate from a woman aged 18-29 years in good health.

In regard to this clonotype: The junction shows a germline mismatch at one end, possibly a read error. The J gene is TRBJ2-1, the V gene TRBV7-9; 7 nucleotides align to TRBD1. The germline V gene encodes CDR1 SEHNR and CDR2 FQNEAQ (reference sequence). The CDR3 covers 17 residues. The CDR3 spells CTSSPSGGPLAPHEQFF. The CDR3 bases are TGTACCAGCAGCCCCTCAGGGGGACCCCTCGCCCCCCATGAGCAGTTCTTC.

This chain joins TRBV12-3 or TRBV12-4 and TRBJ2-7, with a weak D call TRBD2 (6 bases). V was shortened by 4 bases and J by 10 bases, with 14 bases between the two germline ends. The CDR3 covers 12 residues. The CDR3 loop reads CASSSGVPPQYF. CDR3 DNA sequence: TGTGCCAGCAGTTCGGGGGTCCCCCCCCAGTACTTC.

The rearrangement uses TRBV11-2 and TRBJ2-4; 12 bases align to TRBD2. The CDR3 sequence is 13 residues long. Trimming removed 9 bases from V and 9 bases from J; junction bases left unmatched: 6. Germline V CDR1 and CDR2: SGHAT, FQNNGV. The CDR3 DNA sequence: TGTGCCAGTTCTAGCGGGGGGGATGTCATTCAGTACTTC. Amino acids: CASSSGGDVIQYF.

This clonotype was recorded many times. The J gene is TRBJ1-4, the V gene TRBV6-1; the match to TRBD1 covers 7 bases. V gave up 9 bases and J gave up 6 bases; unmatched junction bases: 4. This CDR3 has 12 residues. The germline CDR1 and CDR2 sequences are MNHNS and SASEGT. Written as DNA, the CDR3 is TGTGCCAGTAGGGGGCTGGATGAAAAACTGTTTTTT. It is translated as CASRGLDEKLFF.

This clonotype was seen more than once but under ten times. The chain joins TRBV14 to TRBJ2-3; D is undetermined. V lost 0 bases to trimming and J lost 2 bases, with 9 bases between them. Germline loops: CDR1 SGHDN, CDR2 FVKESK. The CDR3 has 15 residues. CDR3 residues: CASSQEQYTTDTQYF. The CDR3 DNA follows: TGTGCCAGCAGCCAAGAACAATATACCACAGATACGCAGTATTTT.

The chain's CDR3 is CASTTQGAGADTQYF. CDR3 DNA sequence: TGTGCCAGCACCACTCAGGGGGCAGGCGCAGATACGCAGTATTTT. The rearrangement joins TRBV6-1 to TRBJ2-3; 8 nucleotides agree with TRBD1. Germline V CDR1 and CDR2: MNHNS, SASEGT. V trimming: 7 bases; J trimming: 4 bases; junction bases outside the gene matches: 10. CDR3 length: 15 amino acids.

The chain uses TRBV2 and TRBJ1-6, with D uncertain. The CDR3 covers 14 residues. V gave up 4 bases and J gave up 6 bases, with 10 bases separating them. Per the germline V gene, CDR1 is SNHLY and CDR2 is FYNNEI. The CDR3 region is CASSVGVSNSPLHF. As DNA, the CDR3 is TGTGCCAGCAGTGTTGGGGTATCTAATTCACCCCTCCACTTT. Using reference TRBV2 and TRBJ1-6 for the parts outside the CDR3, the full variable domain is EPEVTQTPSHQVTQMGQEVILRCVPISNHLYFYWYRQILGQKVEFLVSFYNNEISEKSEIFDDQFSVERPDGSNFTLKIRSTKLEDSAMYFCASSVGVSNSPLHFGNGTRLTVT.

This clonotype has only a few counts. CDR3 nucleotides: TGTGCCAGCAGCCCCGGCGGGGGGGCCTTTGAATCCTACAATGAGCAGTTCTTC. It encodes CASSPGGGAFESYNEQFF. The rearrangement links TRBV11-1 to TRBJ2-1; 9 nucleotides line up with TRBD2. The CDR3 runs to 18 residues. With V trimmed by 5 bases and J by 1 base, 12 bases remained unmatched. Germline CDR1 is SGHAT and CDR2 is FQDESV (reference sequence).

V gene TRBV19 combines with J gene TRBJ2-7, with 9 positions matching TRBD1. This CDR3 is 15 amino acids long. Germline V gives CDR1 LNHDA, CDR2 SQIVND (reference sequence). J lost 5 bases, V lost 6 bases, and 11 bases had no gene match. The CDR3 here is CASSTPGQGSNEQYF. CDR3 bases: TGTGCCAGTAGCACCCCGGGACAGGGTAGTAACGAGCAGTACTTC.

This clonotype has only a few counts. This chain uses TRBV5-1 with TRBJ1-4; 9 bases are shared with TRBD1. The V gene end was trimmed by 3 bases and the J gene end by 7 bases; junction bases not matched to a gene: 7. The CDR3 runs to 15 residues. Germline assignment: CDR1 SGHRS and CDR2 YFSETQ. Written as DNA, the CDR3 is TGCGCCAGCAGCTCGGTGGACAGGGGACCTGAAAAACTGTTTTTT. Its translation: CASSSVDRGPEKLFF. Full variable domain (remainder filled in from reference TRBV5-1 and TRBJ1-4): KAGVTQTPRYLIKTRGQQVTLSCSPISGHRSVSWYQQTPGQGLQFLFEYFSETQRNKGNFPGRFSGRQFSNSRSEMNVSTLELGDSALYLCASSSVDRGPEKLFFGSGTQLSVL.

This clonotype was recorded at least ten times. This chain uses TRBV20-1 with TRBJ2-1; 8 bases are a match to TRBD2. This CDR3 comprises 14 residues. J lost 4 bases, V lost 6 bases, and 8 bases had no gene match. Looked up from germline, CDR1 is DFQATT and CDR2 is SNEGSKA (reference sequence). CDR3 DNA: TGCAGTGCCTTCGGGGGACTAGTTTACAATGAGCAGTTCTTC. Translating gives CSAFGGLVYNEQFF.

This clonotype was picked up many times. The genes are TRBV4-1 and TRBJ2-3; D is unclear. This CDR3 has 13 residues. The V end lost 0 bases, the J end lost 6 bases, and 7 bases lay between the germline ends. Germline CDR1 reads MGHRA; CDR2 reads YSYEKL. The CDR3 DNA sequence: TGCGCCAGCAGCCAAGATCGTGGGGATACGCAGTATTTT. Translated, it gives CASSQDRGDTQYF.

The chain links TRBV10-3 to TRBJ2-1; unclear D gene. V was pared by 4 bases and J by 7 bases, with 17 bases between. The germline gives CDR1 ENHRY, CDR2 SYGVKD. The CDR3 length is 15 residues. The CDR3 DNA sequence: TGTGCCATCAGTGGCTCGGCTCTTATCCAGAATGAGCAGTTCTTC. Translating it yields CAISGSALIQNEQFF.

The chain employs TRBV9 and TRBJ1-5; 7 bases align to TRBD1. This CDR3 is 15 amino acids long. V trimming: 1 base; J trimming: 3 bases; junction bases outside the gene matches: 4. Germline CDR1 SGDLS, CDR2 YYNGEE. The CDR3 region has the DNA TGTGCCAGCAGCGTAAGGGACAGTCCCAATCAGCCCCAGCATTTT. Amino acid sequence: CASSVRDSPNQPQHF.

The chain couples TRBV3-1 to TRBJ2-3, with 8 bases identical to TRBD2. This CDR3 comprises 15 residues. Per the germline V gene, CDR1 is LGHDT and CDR2 is YNNKEL (reference sequence). With 7 bases clipped from V and 0 bases from J, the junction kept 6 bases outside the gene matches. The CDR3 is CASKGLAESTDTQYF. The CDR3 DNA reads as TGTGCCAGCAAAGGACTAGCAGAAAGCACAGATACGCAGTATTTT.

This clonotype came up a few times. The chain recombines TRBV7-6 with TRBJ2-2; D is ambiguous. CDR1 is SGHVS and CDR2 is FNYEAQ in the germline V gene. V gave up 0 bases and J gave up 6 bases, with 5 bases separating them. This CDR3 has 13 residues. CDR3 coding DNA: TGTGCCAGCAGCTTAGCCCTAGCCGGGGAGCTGTTTTTT. The encoded protein is CASSLALAGELFF. Combining the CDR3 with reference TRBV7-6 and TRBJ2-2 gives the whole variable domain GAGVSQSPRYKVTKRGQDVALRCDPISGHVSLYWYRQALGQGPEFLTYFNYEAQQDKSGLPNDRFSAERPEGSISTLTIQRTEQRDSAMYRCASSLALAGELFFGEGSRLTVL.

This clonotype occurred many times. The chain has TRBV25-1 and TRBJ1-2; no reliable D call. The germline gives CDR1 MGHDK, CDR2 SYGVNS. The CDR3 spans 13 residues. Trimming took 8 bases from V and 0 from J, leaving 10 bases between them. The DNA of the CDR3 is TGTGCCAGCTCCTTGGGAACTAACTATGGCTACACCTTC. Translated: CASSLGTNYGYTF.

This chain joins TRBV30 and TRBJ2-1; unclear D gene. The CDR3 covers 14 residues. V lost 2 bases and J 0 bases, leaving 8 bases between the germline ends. Germline CDR1 is GTSNPN and CDR2 is SVGIG (reference sequence). CDR3: CAWSQWTSYNEQFF. CDR3 nucleotides: TGTGCCTGGAGTCAATGGACCTCCTACAATGAGCAGTTCTTC.

The chain has TRBV6-1 and TRBJ2-7; 9 bases are a match to TRBD2. Germline trimming cut 7 bases from V and 1 base from J; bases unmatched to any gene: 14. Germline-derived CDR1 and CDR2 are MNHNS and SASEGT. The CDR3 length is 17 residues. The DNA for the CDR3 is TGTGCCAGCACCGATCACCGTCTAGCGGGACCATCCTACGAGCAGTACTTC. This sequence encodes CASTDHRLAGPSYEQYF.

This clonotype was recorded a few times. J is TRBJ2-3 and V is TRBV3-1, with 8 nucleotides matching TRBD2. The CDR3 spans 15 residues. After removal of 3 bases from V and 1 base from J, the junction contained 3 bases not matched to a gene. From germline, CDR1 is LGHDT and CDR2 YNNKEL (reference sequence). The CDR3 DNA sequence: TGTGCCAGCAGCCAGGCCGGGGGGGGCACAGATACGCAGTATTTT. It encodes CASSQAGGGTDTQYF.

The chain has TRBV10-3 and TRBJ2-1, with D possibly TRBD1 on 5 matching bases. V dropped 2 bases and J dropped 6 bases, with 8 bases sitting between them. Germline CDR1 reads ENHRY; CDR2 reads SYGVKD. The CDR3 runs 13 residues. CDR3 nucleotides: TGTGCCATCAGTGAGGCCAGGGTCAATGAGCAGTTCTTC. It specifies CAISEARVNEQFF.

This clonotype was detected ten times or more. The chain has TRBV6-4 and TRBJ2-3; 8 bases fit TRBD2. The CDR3 extends over 15 amino acids. J lost 4 bases, V lost 0 bases, and 3 bases had no gene match. The germline gives CDR1 MRHNA, CDR2 SNTAGT. The CDR3 DNA sequence: TGTGCCAGCAGTGACTCGACGGGGGGGCCAGATACGCAGTATTTT. This codes for CASSDSTGGPDTQYF.

CDR3 sequence reads: CSALRTDFGPEAFF. The CDR3 DNA follows: TGCAGCGCCCTCCGGACCGACTTCGGCCCTGAAGCTTTCTTT. The chain employs TRBV29-1 and TRBJ1-1; D unclear. Trimming left V 7 bases short and J 6 bases short, with 21 bases between. The CDR3 spans 14 residues. Germline CDR1 reads SQVTM; CDR2 reads ANQGSEA.